This T cell receptor beta chain was sequenced for a study of T cells after yellow fever vaccination. The overall study: The fractions with low cell numbers were processed using SMART-Seq v4 Ultra Low Input. Study-wide results and caveats: Contamination of FACS-sorted repertoires by abundant clonotypes from the bulk population could occur. Peaking on day 5 versus 15, the secondary response was faster but weaker.

Germline CDR1 is SGHNT and CDR2 is YYREEE (reference sequence). V lost 0 bases and J lost 5, with 12 bases in between. The CDR3 sequence is 15 residues long. Universal primer sites and UMIs were introduced during 5'RACE template-switching synthesis of TCR cDNA. Using its own MiXCR run on the 5' RACE reads, TCRdb lists one record per CDR3 protein. The sample includes a few hundred thousand distinct CDR3 sequences, 3.6% seen only once; the top ten take about 20%. On this clonotype: Its matching antigen is unknown.

This specimen was PBMCs, taken on the day of the yellow fever booster vaccination. The sequence came from a young man who received the YFV17D yellow fever vaccine. The genes are TRBV5-4 and TRBJ1-5; D is undetermined. This CDR3 reads CASSLGGLRDQPQHF. CDR3 coding DNA: TGTGCCAGCAGCTTGGGGGGATTGAGGGATCAGCCCCAGCATTTT.